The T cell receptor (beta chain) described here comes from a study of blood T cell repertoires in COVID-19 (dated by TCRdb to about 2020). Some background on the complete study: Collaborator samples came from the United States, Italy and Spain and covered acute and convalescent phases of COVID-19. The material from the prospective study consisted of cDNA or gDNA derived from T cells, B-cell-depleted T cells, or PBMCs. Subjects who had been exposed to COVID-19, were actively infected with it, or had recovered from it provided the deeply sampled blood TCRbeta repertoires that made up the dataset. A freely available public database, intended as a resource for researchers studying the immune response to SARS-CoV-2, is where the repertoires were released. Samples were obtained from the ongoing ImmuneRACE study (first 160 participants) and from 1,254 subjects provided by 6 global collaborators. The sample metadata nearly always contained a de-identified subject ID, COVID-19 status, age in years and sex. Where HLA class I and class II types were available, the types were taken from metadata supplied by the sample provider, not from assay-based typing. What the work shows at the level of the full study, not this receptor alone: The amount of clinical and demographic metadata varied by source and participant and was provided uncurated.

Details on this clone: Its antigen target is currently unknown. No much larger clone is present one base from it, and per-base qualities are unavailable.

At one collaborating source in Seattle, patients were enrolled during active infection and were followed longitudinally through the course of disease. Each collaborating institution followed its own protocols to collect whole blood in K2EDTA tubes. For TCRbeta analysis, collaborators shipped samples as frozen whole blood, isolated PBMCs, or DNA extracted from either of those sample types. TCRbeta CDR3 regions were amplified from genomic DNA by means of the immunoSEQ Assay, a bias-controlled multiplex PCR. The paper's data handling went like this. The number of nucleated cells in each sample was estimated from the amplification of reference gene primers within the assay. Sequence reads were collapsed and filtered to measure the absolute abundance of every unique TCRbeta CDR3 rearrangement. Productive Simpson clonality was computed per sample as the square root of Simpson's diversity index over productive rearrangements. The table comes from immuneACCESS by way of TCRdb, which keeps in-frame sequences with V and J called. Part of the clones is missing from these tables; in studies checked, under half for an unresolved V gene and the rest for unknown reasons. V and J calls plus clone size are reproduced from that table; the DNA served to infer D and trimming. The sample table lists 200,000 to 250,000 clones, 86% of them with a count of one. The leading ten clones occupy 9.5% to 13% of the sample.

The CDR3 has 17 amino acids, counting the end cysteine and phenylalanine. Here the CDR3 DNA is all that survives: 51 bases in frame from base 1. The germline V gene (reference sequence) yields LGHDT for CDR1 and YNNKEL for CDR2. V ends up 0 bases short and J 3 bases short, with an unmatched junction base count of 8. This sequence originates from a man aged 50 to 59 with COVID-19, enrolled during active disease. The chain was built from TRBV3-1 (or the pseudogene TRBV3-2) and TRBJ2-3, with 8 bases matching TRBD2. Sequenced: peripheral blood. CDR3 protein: CASSQDPSGSGTDTQYF. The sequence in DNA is TGTGCCAGCAGCCAAGATCCAAGCGGGAGTGGAACAGATACGCAGTATTTT.